This note documents a single T cell receptor (beta chain) sequence. The data belong to a study of blood T cell repertoires in COVID-19. Study details: COVID-19 samples from acute and convalescent phases originated in the United States, Italy and Spain. T cells, B-cell-depleted T cells, or PBMCs provided the cDNA or gDNA that served as material.

Generated by immunoSEQ multiplex PCR, the TCRdb table keeps only in-frame clones and is missing some. Among 95,000 to 100,000 clones listed, over 80% were seen once. CDR1 and CDR2 (germline): GTSNPN, SVGIG (reference sequence). The CDR3 is 13 residues long. The V gene lost 0 bases and the J gene lost 5 bases, with 10 bases spanning the gap. This clonotype originated in a man aged 50-59 years with acute or convalescent COVID-19. The sequencing input was peripheral blood. The chain is built from TRBV30 and TRBJ1-2; D possibly corresponds to TRBD1 (5 bases). CDR3 amino acids: CAWSVPAGYGYTF. The CDR3, as DNA: TGTGCCTGGAGTGTACCCGCAGGGTATGGCTACACCTTC.